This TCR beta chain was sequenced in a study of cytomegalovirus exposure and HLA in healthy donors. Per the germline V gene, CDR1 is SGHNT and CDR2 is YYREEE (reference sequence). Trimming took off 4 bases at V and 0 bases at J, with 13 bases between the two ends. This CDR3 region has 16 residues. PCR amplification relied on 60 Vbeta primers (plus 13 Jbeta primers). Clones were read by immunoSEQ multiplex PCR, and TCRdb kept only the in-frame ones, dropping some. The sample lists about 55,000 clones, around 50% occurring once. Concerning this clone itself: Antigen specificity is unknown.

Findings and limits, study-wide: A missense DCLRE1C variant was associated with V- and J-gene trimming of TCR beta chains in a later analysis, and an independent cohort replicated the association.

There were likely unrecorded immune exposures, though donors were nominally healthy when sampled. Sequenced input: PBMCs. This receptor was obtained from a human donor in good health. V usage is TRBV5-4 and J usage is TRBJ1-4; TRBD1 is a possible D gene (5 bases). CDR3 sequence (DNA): TGTGCCAGCAGCACCAGGGTTGGGGCAACTAATGAAAAACTGTTTTTT. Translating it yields CASSTRVGATNEKLFF. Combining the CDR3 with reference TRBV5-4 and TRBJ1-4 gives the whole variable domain ETGVTQSPTHLIKTRGQQVTLRCSSQSGHNTVSWYQQALGQGPQFIFQYYREEENGRGNFPPRFSGLQFPNYSSELNVNALELDDSALYLCASSTRVGATNEKLFFGSGTQLSVL.